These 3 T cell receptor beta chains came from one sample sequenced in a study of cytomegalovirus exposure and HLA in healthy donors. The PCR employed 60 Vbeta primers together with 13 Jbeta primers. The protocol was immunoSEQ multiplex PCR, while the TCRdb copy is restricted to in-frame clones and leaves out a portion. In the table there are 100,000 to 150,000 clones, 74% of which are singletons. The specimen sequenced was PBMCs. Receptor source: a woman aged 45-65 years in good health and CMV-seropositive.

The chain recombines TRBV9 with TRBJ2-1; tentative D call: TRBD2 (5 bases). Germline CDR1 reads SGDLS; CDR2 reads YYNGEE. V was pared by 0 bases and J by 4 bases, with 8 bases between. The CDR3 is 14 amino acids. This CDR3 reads CASSVDLAYNEQFF. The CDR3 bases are TGTGCCAGCAGCGTAGATCTAGCTTACAATGAGCAGTTCTTC.

CDR3: CASSLEWRGGETQYF. In DNA form, the CDR3 reads TGTGCCAGCAGCTTGGAGTGGCGGGGCGGAGAGACCCAGTACTTC. The V gene is TRBV5-8, the J gene TRBJ2-5, with TRBD2 as a possible D gene (6 bases). The CDR3 runs to 15 residues. Germline CDR1 reads SGHTS; CDR2 reads YDEGEE. Trimming cost V 0 bases and J 4 bases, with 13 bases left between them.

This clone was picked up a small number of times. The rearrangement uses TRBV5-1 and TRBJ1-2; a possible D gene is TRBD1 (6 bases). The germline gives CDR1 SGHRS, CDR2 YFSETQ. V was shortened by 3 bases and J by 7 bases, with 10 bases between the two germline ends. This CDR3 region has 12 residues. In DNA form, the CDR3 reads TGCGCCAGCAGCTGGGGGGGGCCTGGCTACACCTTC. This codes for CASSWGGPGYTF.